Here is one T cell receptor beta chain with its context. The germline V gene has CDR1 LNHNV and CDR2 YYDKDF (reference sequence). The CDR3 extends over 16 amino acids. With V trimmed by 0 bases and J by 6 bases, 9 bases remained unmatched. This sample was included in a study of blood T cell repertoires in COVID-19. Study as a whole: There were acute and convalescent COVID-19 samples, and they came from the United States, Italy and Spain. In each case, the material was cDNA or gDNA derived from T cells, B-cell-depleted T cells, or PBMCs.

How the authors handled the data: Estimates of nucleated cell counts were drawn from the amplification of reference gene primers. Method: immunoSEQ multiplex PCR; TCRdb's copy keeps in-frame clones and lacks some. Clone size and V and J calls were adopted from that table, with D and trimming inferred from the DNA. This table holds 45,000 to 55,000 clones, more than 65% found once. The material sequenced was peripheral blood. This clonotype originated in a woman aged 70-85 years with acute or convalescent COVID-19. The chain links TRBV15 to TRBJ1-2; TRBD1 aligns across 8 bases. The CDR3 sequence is CATSRDGERTGNGYTF. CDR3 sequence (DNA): TGTGCCACCAGCAGAGATGGGGAAAGGACAGGGAATGGCTACACCTTC.